This T cell receptor beta chain emerged from a study of blood T cell repertoires in COVID-19. On the study more broadly: The United States, Italy and Spain supplied acute and convalescent COVID-19 samples. PBMCs, B-cell-depleted T cells, or T cells provided the cDNA or gDNA that made up the material.

A case of COVID-19 had been met by exposed participants within 2 weeks before study entry. In the authors' methods: Quantification of nucleated cells was approximated via reference gene primer amplification. Assay: immunoSEQ multiplex PCR; the TCRdb copy retains only in-frame clones and omits some. That table supplies the V and J calls and clone size; D and trimming were determined from the DNA. The data show 350,000 to 450,000 clones, about nine tenths seen once. Germline loops: CDR1 SGHKS, CDR2 YYEKEE (reference sequence). CDR3 length: 17 amino acids. The junction had 9 bases not matched to a gene; V was cut back by 0 bases and J by 7 bases.

Sequenced: PBMCs or T cells enriched from blood (not recorded which). The TCR sequence derives from a woman in her thirties or forties who had been exposed to COVID-19. This chain connects TRBV5-5 to TRBJ1-4, with 10 bases identical to TRBD1. The DNA for the CDR3 is TGTGCCAGCAGCTTGGGAACCTGGGACAGGGGTTCTGAAAAACTGTTTTTT. This codes for CASSLGTWDRGSEKLFF.